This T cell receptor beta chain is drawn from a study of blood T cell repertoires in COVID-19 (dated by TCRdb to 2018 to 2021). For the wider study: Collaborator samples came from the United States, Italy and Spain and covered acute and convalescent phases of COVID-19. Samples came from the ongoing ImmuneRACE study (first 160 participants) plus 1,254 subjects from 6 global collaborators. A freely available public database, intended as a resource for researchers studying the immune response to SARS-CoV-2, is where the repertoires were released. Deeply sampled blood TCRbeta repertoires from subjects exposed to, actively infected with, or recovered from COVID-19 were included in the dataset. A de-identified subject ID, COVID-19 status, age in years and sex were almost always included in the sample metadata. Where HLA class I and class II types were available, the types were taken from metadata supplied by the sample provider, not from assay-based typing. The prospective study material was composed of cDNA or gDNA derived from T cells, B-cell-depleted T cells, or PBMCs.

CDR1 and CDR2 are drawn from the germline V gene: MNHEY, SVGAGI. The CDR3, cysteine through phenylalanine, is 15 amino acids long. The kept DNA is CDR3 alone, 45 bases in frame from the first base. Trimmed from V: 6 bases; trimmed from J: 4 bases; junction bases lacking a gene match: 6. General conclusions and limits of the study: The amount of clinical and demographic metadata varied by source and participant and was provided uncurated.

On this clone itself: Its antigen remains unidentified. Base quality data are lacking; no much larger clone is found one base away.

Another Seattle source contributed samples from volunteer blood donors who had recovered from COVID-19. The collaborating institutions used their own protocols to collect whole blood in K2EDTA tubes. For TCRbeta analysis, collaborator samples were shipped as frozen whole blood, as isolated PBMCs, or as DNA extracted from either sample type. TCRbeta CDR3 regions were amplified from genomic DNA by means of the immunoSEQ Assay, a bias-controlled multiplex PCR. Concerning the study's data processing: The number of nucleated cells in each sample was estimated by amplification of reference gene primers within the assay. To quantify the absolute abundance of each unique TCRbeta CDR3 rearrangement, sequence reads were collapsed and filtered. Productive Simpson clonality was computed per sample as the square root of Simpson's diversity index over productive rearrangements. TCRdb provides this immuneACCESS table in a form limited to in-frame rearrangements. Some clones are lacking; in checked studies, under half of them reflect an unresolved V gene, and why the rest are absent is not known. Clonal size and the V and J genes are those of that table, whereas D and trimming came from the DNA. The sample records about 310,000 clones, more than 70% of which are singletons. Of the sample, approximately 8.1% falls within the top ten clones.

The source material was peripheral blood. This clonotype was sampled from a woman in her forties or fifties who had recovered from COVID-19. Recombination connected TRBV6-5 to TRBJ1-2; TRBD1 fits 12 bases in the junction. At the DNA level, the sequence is TGTGCCAGCAGGGGACAGGGGGCGCCGGGCTATGGCTACACCTTC. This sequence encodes CASRGQGAPGYGYTF.